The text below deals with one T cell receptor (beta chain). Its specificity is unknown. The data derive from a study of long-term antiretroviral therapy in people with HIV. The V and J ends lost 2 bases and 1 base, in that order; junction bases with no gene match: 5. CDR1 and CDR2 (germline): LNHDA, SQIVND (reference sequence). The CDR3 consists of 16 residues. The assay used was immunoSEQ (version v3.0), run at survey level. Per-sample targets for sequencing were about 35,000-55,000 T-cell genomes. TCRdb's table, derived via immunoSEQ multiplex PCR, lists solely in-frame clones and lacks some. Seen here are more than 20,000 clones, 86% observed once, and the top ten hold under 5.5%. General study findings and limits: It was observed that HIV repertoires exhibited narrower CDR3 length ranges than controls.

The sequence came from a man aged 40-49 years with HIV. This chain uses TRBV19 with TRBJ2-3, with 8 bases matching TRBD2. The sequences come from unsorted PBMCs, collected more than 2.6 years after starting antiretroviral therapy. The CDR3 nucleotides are TGTGCCAGTAGTATATCTGCGGGGGGTCGCACAGATACGCAGTATTTT. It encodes CASSISAGGRTDTQYF.